This T cell receptor beta chain comes out of a study of T cell responses to AZD1222 COVID-19 vaccine. Notes on the study in general: Increased Spike-specific TCR breadth and depth were observed after two AZD1222 doses.

Libraries were prepared by immunoSEQ multiplex PCR; TCRdb keeps only in-frame clonotypes and omits some of them. The table includes approximately 200,000 clones, around 87% detected once. Points on this clone: Its matching antigen is unknown.

This CDR3 has 16 amino acids. CDR1 and CDR2 (germline): LNHDA, SQIVND (reference sequence). Trimming left V 3 bases short and J 1 base short, with 12 bases between. The clonotype originates from an adult in good health. V usage is TRBV19 and J usage is TRBJ2-2, with a possible D match to TRBD2 (6 bases). Specimen: peripheral blood, collected on day 0 of MenACWY control vaccination. CDR3 sequence: CASSIMAGKNTGELFF. The CDR3 nucleotides read TGTGCCAGTAGTATCATGGCGGGAAAGAACACCGGGGAGCTGTTTTTT.